These T cell receptor beta chains were read from a single sample in a study of beta chain features in type 1 diabetes. Sequencing used immunoSEQ multiplex PCR; TCRdb keeps in-frame clones, though not all of them. The sample records about 140,000 clones, 9.7% being singletons. Sample: central memory CD4+ T cells from blood. These receptors all come from a middle-aged woman in good health. Each CDR3 is given with its conserved first and last residue. D genes are given only for firm matches. Only some rows state a clone size, as once, few, many or a class for expanded clones.

j_gene | v_gene | d_gene | abundance | CDR3nt | CDR3aa
TRBJ2-1 | TRBV15 | TRBD2 | - | TGTGCCACCAGCAACCGCCGAGAGGCTAGCGGGGGGGTAGATGAGCAGTTCTTC | CATSNRREASGGVDEQFF
TRBJ2-5 | TRBV11-2 | - | - | TGTGCCAGCAGCTCCGGGGGCCAAGAGACCCAGTACTTC | CASSSGGQETQYF
TRBJ2-7 | TRBV2 | - | few | TGTGCCAGCAATTCACAGCTACGCTCCTACGAGCAGTACTTC | CASNSQLRSYEQYF
TRBJ2-2 | TRBV9 | - | - | TGTGCCAGCAGCGTAGCTGGGCAGGAGAACACCGGGGAGCTGTTTTTT | CASSVAGQENTGELFF
TRBJ1-3 | TRBV6-5 | - | few | TGTGCCAGCAGTTACTCGAGACCTAGCTCTGGAAACACCATATATTTT | CASSYSRPSSGNTIYF
TRBJ1-6 | TRBV7-2 | - | few | TGTGCCAGCAGCCCCTCGGATTCACCCCTCCACTTT | CASSPSDSPLHF
TRBJ1-5 | TRBV7-2 | - | once | TGTGCCAGCAGCCCCCAGTATAGCAATCAGCCCCAGCATTTT | CASSPQYSNQPQHF
TRBJ1-5 | TRBV5-1 | TRBD1 | many | TGCGCCAGCAGCTTCGGGACAGGGGGCCGCAATCAGCCCCAGCATTTT | CASSFGTGGRNQPQHF
TRBJ2-5 | TRBV7-2 | - | - | TGTGCCAGCAGCTTAGCACAGGCCCAAGAGACCCAGTACTTC | CASSLAQAQETQYF
TRBJ1-2 | TRBV4-3 | - | - | TGCGCCAGCAGCTTGTCGTTAGCTAACTATGGCTACACCTTC | CASSLSLANYGYTF
TRBJ2-7 | TRBV5-1 | TRBD1 | few | TGCGCCAGCAGCCCGAGGGGGCCCCAAGCCGAGCAGTACTTC | CASSPRGPQAEQYF
TRBJ1-2 | TRBV5-1 | - | few | TGCGCCAGCAGCCGCGGGGGGGCAGATGATTGGGACTTC | CASSRGGADDWDF
TRBJ1-6 | TRBV5-4 | TRBD1 | many | TGTGCCAGCAGCCCGCTGGGGACAGGGGAGGATTCACCCCTCCACTTT | CASSPLGTGEDSPLHF
TRBJ2-1 | TRBV7-8 | TRBD1 | - | TGTGCCAGCAGGGAACAGGGGGATGAGCAGTTCTTC | CASREQGDEQFF
TRBJ2-3 | TRBV11-2 | - | - | TGTGCCAGCAGCTTGGAAGGGCGGGGCACAGATACGCAGTATTTT | CASSLEGRGTDTQYF
TRBJ2-5 | TRBV5-1 | - | few | TGCGCCAGCAGCGGCGGGGAGACCCAGTACTTC | CASSGGETQYF
TRBJ2-2 | TRBV2 | TRBD2 | - | TGTGCCAGCAGGAGACTAGCGGGGGGATCCAGCACCGGGGAGCTGTTTTTT | CASRRLAGGSSTGELFF
TRBJ2-5 | TRBV4-1 | TRBD1 | few | TGCGCCAGCAGCCAAGAGAGACAGGGTGGGGAAGAGACCCAGTACTTC | CASSQERQGGEETQYF
TRBJ1-1 | TRBV19 | - | - | TGTGCCAGTAGTATAAACACCCGCACTGAAGCTTTCTTT | CASSINTRTEAFF
TRBJ2-1 | TRBV7-2 | - | - | TGTGCCAGCAGCTTAGTTCGTGGGGGGGGCAGGAATGAGCAGTTCTTC | CASSLVRGGGRNEQFF
TRBJ1-4 | TRBV7-9 | - | few | TGTGCCAGCACCCGGGGGGGGGCTGAAAAACTGTTTTTT | CASTRGGAEKLFF
TRBJ1-1 | TRBV28 | - | few | TGTGCCAGCAGTGAGGATGACACTGAAGCTTTCTTT | CASSEDDTEAFF
TRBJ2-7 | TRBV12-5 | TRBD1 | - | TGTGCTAGTGGTTTGCCGCGGGACAGGGGGCGAACCCACTACGAGCAGTACTTC | CASGLPRDRGRTHYEQYF
TRBJ2-1 | TRBV5-6 | - | - | TGTGCCAGCAGTCTCGACAGCTTCTCCTACAATGAGCAGTTCTTC | CASSLDSFSYNEQFF
TRBJ2-5 | TRBV6-1 | - | few | TGTGCCAGCAGACCCACGAGAGAGACCCAGTACTTC | CASRPTRETQYF
TRBJ1-5 | TRBV7-6 | - | few | TGTGCCAGCAGCAACCAGGGTCCAGGCAATCAGCCCCAGCATTTT | CASSNQGPGNQPQHF
TRBJ1-1 | TRBV6-1 | TRBD1 | - | TGTGCCAGCAGTGAACTACAGGGGGCTTTCTTT | CASSELQGAFF
TRBJ2-5 | TRBV6-1 | TRBD2 | few | TGTGCCAGCAGTGAAGTGGGGAGGGCCAGGACCCAGTACTTC | CASSEVGRARTQYF
TRBJ1-2 | TRBV29-1 | TRBD1 | few | TGCAGCGTGGACAGGGGCTATGGCTACACCTTC | CSVDRGYGYTF
TRBJ2-3 | TRBV29-1 | - | - | TGCAGCGTTGAGGTGGGGCTGGGGGATACGCAGTATTTT | CSVEVGLGDTQYF
TRBJ2-7 | TRBV11-2 | TRBD2 | - | TGTGCCAGCAGCTTAGATTCCGGGGGGTTCTACGAGCAGTACTTC | CASSLDSGGFYEQYF
TRBJ2-7 | TRBV5-4 | - | few | TGTGCCAGCAGCCAAGAAACGGGAACCTACGAGCAGTACTTC | CASSQETGTYEQYF
TRBJ2-7 | TRBV6-6 | TRBD1 | few | TGTGCCAGCAGTTTAGGCACCGGGACAGGGGCCTACGAGCAGTACTTC | CASSLGTGTGAYEQYF
TRBJ1-4 | TRBV5-1 | TRBD1 | few | TGCGCCAGCAGCTTCGGAACAGGGGCTGGTGAAAAACTGTTTTTT | CASSFGTGAGEKLFF
TRBJ1-2 | TRBV7-8 | TRBD1 | few | TGTGCCAGCAGCTTAGCGGGGGACAGGGTTTCCTATGGCTACACCTTC | CASSLAGDRVSYGYTF
TRBJ2-1 | TRBV7-2 | TRBD2 | few | TGTGCCAGCAGCTTAGACAGCGGGACTTACAATGAGCAGTTCTTC | CASSLDSGTYNEQFF
TRBJ2-1 | TRBV5-1 | TRBD1 | few | TGCGCCAGCAGCTTGGGGGACAGAAACGAGCAGTTCTTC | CASSLGDRNEQFF
TRBJ2-3 | TRBV5-4 | TRBD1 | - | TGTGCCAGCATCGGACAGGGGGCAAGGGATACGCAGTATTTT | CASIGQGARDTQYF
TRBJ2-2 | TRBV9 | - | many | TGTGCCAGCAGCGTAGGCCCCGAGGGCACCGGGGAGCTGTTTTTT | CASSVGPEGTGELFF
TRBJ2-5 | TRBV18 | TRBD1 | once | TGTGCCAGCTCTGTCCAACATACCGGACAGGGGAGTAACCAAGAGACCCAGTACTTC | CASSVQHTGQGSNQETQYF
TRBJ2-1 | TRBV29-1 | - | - | TGCAGCGCAGGACAGCTTGATGAGCAGTTCTTC | CSAGQLDEQFF
TRBJ1-1 | TRBV6-5 | - | few | TGTGCCAGCAATGACAGGTCAGAAGCTTTCTTT | CASNDRSEAFF
TRBJ1-2 | TRBV11-2 | - | few | TGTGCCAGCAGCCGGGGGGCCGCCTATGGCTACACCTTC | CASSRGAAYGYTF
TRBJ1-5 | TRBV2 | TRBD1 | few | TGTGCCAGCAGCTCCGGGCTTACAGGGGGCTATCAGCCCCAGCATTTT | CASSSGLTGGYQPQHF
TRBJ2-1 | TRBV14 | - | few | TGTGCCAGCAGCCAAGGGGGGGGGCAGCCCTCCTACAATGAGCAGTTCTTC | CASSQGGGQPSYNEQFF
TRBJ2-2 | TRBV5-8 | - | - | TGTGCCAGCAGCCTGCGGAGCACCGGGGAGCTGTTTTTT | CASSLRSTGELFF
TRBJ2-7 | TRBV2 | TRBD1 | - | TGTGCCAGCAGGACAGGGTCCTACGAGCAGTACTTC | CASRTGSYEQYF
TRBJ2-7 | TRBV6-5 | - | few | TGTGCCAGCAGTTCGGGGTCTTCGGGACACCTTTACGAGCAGTACTTC | CASSSGSSGHLYEQYF
TRBJ2-3 | TRBV6-1 | TRBD2 | - | TGTGCCAGCAGTCGCAGCGGGGGGGCAGATACGCAGTATTTT | CASSRSGGADTQYF
TRBJ2-2 | TRBV27 | - | - | TGTGCCAGCAGGGCCGTGAACACCGGGGAGCTGTTTTTT | CASRAVNTGELFF
TRBJ1-1 | TRBV7-9 | TRBD1 | many | TGTGCCAGCAGCCGCCCCGAGACAGGGAGGACTGAAGCTTTCTTT | CASSRPETGRTEAFF
TRBJ2-2 | TRBV5-1 | TRBD2 | - | TGCGCCAGCAGCCGCTCCCCTACATGGAGCGGGGTTAACACCGGGGAGCTGTTTTTT | CASSRSPTWSGVNTGELFF
TRBJ2-3 | TRBV5-4 | - | - | TGTGCCAGCAGCTTGAGGGGGGGAGCTACCACAGATACGCAGTATTTT | CASSLRGGATTDTQYF